The source of this T cell receptor (beta chain) is a study of metastatic and nonmetastatic thyroid tumors. Using MiXCR, TCRdb re-called clones from the PCR reads. The profile shows fewer than 40,000 clones, 35% to 45% of them singletons. Per germline, CDR1 MNHEY and CDR2 SVGEGT. The CDR3 extends over 14 amino acids. Trimming stripped 3 bases from V and 1 base from J, with 6 bases between. Thyroid surgery was preceded by no treatment in any patient. This clone appeared a few times. The source is a female donor with papillary thyroid cancer or a benign thyroid nodule (not recorded which). Some clones in this sample may be carry-over from other donors' samples. V gene TRBV6-2 or TRBV6-3 combines with J gene TRBJ2-2; no definite D call. What was sequenced was tumor tissue. The CDR3 region has the DNA TGTGCCAGCAGTTATACCGAGAACACCGGGGAGCTGTTTTTT. Translated, it gives CASSYTENTGELFF.